Presented here are 30 T cell receptor beta chains from one specimen sequenced in a study of blood T cell repertoires in COVID-19. Only in-frame clones appear in the TCRdb table, and some are missing; sequencing was by immunoSEQ multiplex PCR. The table shows about 40,000 clones, with 75% to 80% occurring only once. The sequencing sample was made of peripheral blood. Receptors originate from a woman in her 70s with acute or convalescent COVID-19.

This chain uses TRBV10-3 with TRBJ2-5, with a tentative D call TRBD1 (5 bases). CDR1 is ENHRY, CDR2 SYGVKD, per germline. This CDR3 has 14 amino acids. The ends were cut back, 3 bases at V and 5 bases at J, with 13 bases in the middle. The CDR3 reads CAISDEAGRETQYF. The CDR3 DNA sequence: TGTGCCATCAGTGACGAGGCAGGGCGCGAGACCCAGTACTTC.

This chain uses TRBV7-9 with TRBJ1-2, with D possibly matching TRBD1 (6 bases). Trimming took 4 bases from V and 8 from J, leaving 14 bases between them. From germline, CDR1 is SEHNR and CDR2 FQNEAQ (reference sequence). CDR3 length equals 13 residues. The CDR3 region is CASSSSGGAGYTF. The CDR3 DNA is TGTGCCAGCAGCTCCTCCGGGGGGGCCGGCTACACCTTC.

The gene calls are TRBV3-1 (or the pseudogene TRBV3-2) and TRBJ2-5; tentatively, D is TRBD2 (5 bases). Trimming removed 4 bases from V and 5 bases from J, with 11 bases in between. In germline, CDR1 is LGHDT, CDR2 YNNKEL (reference sequence). The CDR3 extends over 13 amino acids. This CDR3 reads CASSPGFGETQYF. DNA of the CDR3: TGTGCCAGCAGCCCGGGGTTCGGGGAGACCCAGTACTTC.

The chain combines TRBV24-1 with TRBJ2-7, with 9 bases that match TRBD1. Trimming took 3 bases from V and 2 from J; bases not matched to a gene: 7. The CDR3 is 16 residues long. Germline values: CDR1 KGHDR, CDR2 SFDVKD. CDR3: CATSDPTGTGTYEQYF. In nucleotides, the CDR3 is TGTGCCACCAGTGATCCAACCGGGACAGGGACCTACGAGCAGTACTTC.

This clone was found a few times. This sequence joins TRBV27 and TRBJ1-2; 8 nucleotides line up with TRBD1. The CDR3 extends over 15 amino acids. The germline CDR1 and CDR2 sequences are MNHEY and SMNVEV (reference sequence). The trim removed 8 bases at V and 4 bases at J, leaving 12 bases unmatched. The DNA of the CDR3 is TGTGCCAGCTCCCAGTTGGCAGGGGGCCGCTATGGCTACACCTTC. This encodes CASSQLAGGRYGYTF.

The chain is built from TRBV3-1 (or the pseudogene TRBV3-2) and TRBJ2-2; 7 bases are a match to TRBD1. Per the germline V gene, CDR1 is LGHDT and CDR2 is YNNKEL (reference sequence). The CDR3 sequence is 15 residues long. V shed 1 base, J shed 5 bases, and the junction held 4 bases outside the gene matches. CDR3 nucleotides: TGTGCCAGCAGCCAAGGACAGGGATTAACCGGGGAGCTGTTTTTT. Its translation: CASSQGQGLTGELFF.

The V gene is TRBV15, the J gene TRBJ2-7, with D possibly TRBD1 on 6 matching bases. CDR3 length: 14 residues. V was shortened by 4 bases and J by 3 bases, with 13 bases between the two germline ends. From germline, CDR1 is LNHNV and CDR2 YYDKDF (reference sequence). CDR3 bases: TGTGCCACCAGCACAGGGGCGGTACGCTACGAGCAGTACTTC. Amino acids: CATSTGAVRYEQYF.

The chain has TRBV9 and TRBJ1-6; TRBD1 matches at 7 bases. CDR3 length: 16 amino acids. CDR1 is SGDLS, CDR2 YYNGEE, per germline. Losses at the gene ends were 4 bases for V and 9 bases for J; bases not matched to a gene: 13. Written as DNA, the CDR3 is TGTGCCAGCAGCCCAAAGGGGGCTGGGTATGGTTCACCCCTCCACTTT. It codes for CASSPKGAGYGSPLHF.

The chain uses TRBV2 and TRBJ1-1; D is perhaps TRBD1 (6 bases). V was shortened by 6 bases and J by 10 bases, with 24 bases between the two germline ends. CDR1 is SNHLY and CDR2 is FYNNEI in the germline V gene. CDR3 size: 15 residues. DNA for the CDR3: TGTGCCAGCAGCGATTTGGGGGCCCGGTTGTCGGGAGCTTTCTTT. Protein sequence: CASSDLGARLSGAFF. Together with reference TRBV2 and TRBJ1-1, the CDR3 gives the full variable domain: EPEVTQTPSHQVTQMGQEVILRCVPISNHLYFYWYRQILGQKVEFLVSFYNNEISEKSEIFDDQFSVERPDGSNFTLKIRSTKLEDSAMYFCASSDLGARLSGAFFGQGTRLTVV.

CDR3: CASSLGPNTEAFF. CDR3 nucleotide sequence: TGTGCCAGCAGTTTAGGGCCAAACACTGAAGCTTTCTTT. The J gene is TRBJ1-1, the V gene TRBV12-3 or TRBV12-4; D unclear. This CDR3 spans 13 amino acids. The V and J ends lost 1 base and 2 bases respectively, with 5 bases between them.

The chain is built from TRBV11-2 and TRBJ1-6; D gene uncertain. CDR1 and CDR2 from the germline V gene are SGHAT and FQNNGV. The CDR3 is 13 residues long. V lost 2 bases and J lost 6, with 5 bases in between. In DNA, the CDR3 is TGTGCCAGCAGCTTAATCATTAATTCACCCCTCCACTTT. Its translation is CASSLIINSPLHF.

V gene TRBV5-4 combines with J gene TRBJ2-7; a weak D match, TRBD2 (6 bases). The CDR3 covers 16 residues. Per germline, CDR1 SGHNT and CDR2 YYREEE (reference sequence). Trimming took off 3 bases at V and 1 base at J, with 17 bases between the two ends. CDR3 DNA sequence: TGTGCCAGCAGCTCCTTTTCGGGGGTACCATCCTACGAGCAGTACTTC. This translates into CASSSFSGVPSYEQYF.

V and J are TRBV5-6 and TRBJ1-1; TRBD1 might be the D (5 bases). The CDR3 extends over 14 amino acids. CDR1 is SGHDT, CDR2 YYEEEE, per germline. Trimming pared 0 bases from V and 4 bases from J, leaving 10 bases between. The CDR3 spells CASSLGQGFTEAFF. The CDR3 coding sequence is TGTGCCAGCAGCTTGGGGCAGGGTTTCACTGAAGCTTTCTTT.

The chain combines TRBV7-2 with TRBJ1-3; D might be TRBD1 (6 bases). Germline V lookup: CDR1 SGHTA, CDR2 FQGNSA. Trimming pared 3 bases from V and 2 bases from J, leaving 17 bases between. The CDR3 totals 17 residues. The CDR3 DNA follows: TGTGCCAGCAGCTTCGGGGGGCAGGGGTGGGCTGGAAACACCATATATTTT. Translated, it gives CASSFGGQGWAGNTIYF.

The V and J genes are TRBV15 and TRBJ1-4, with 10 bases fitting TRBD1. J was trimmed by 6 bases and V by 5 bases; bases with no gene match: 6. Germline assignment: CDR1 LNHNV and CDR2 YYDKDF (reference sequence). This CDR3 is 15 amino acids long. The CDR3 DNA sequence: TGTGCCACCAGCGCCCGGACAGGGGGAGATGAAAAACTGTTTTTT. This encodes CATSARTGGDEKLFF.

The chain carries TRBV5-6 and TRBJ1-6; D may be TRBD1 (6 bases). This CDR3 has 15 amino acids. Germline CDR1 is SGHDT and CDR2 is YYEEEE. The germline V and J ends were trimmed by 4 bases and 10 bases, with 18 bases remaining between them. The CDR3 loop is CASSREGGIGSPLHF. CDR3 DNA: TGTGCCAGCAGCAGGGAAGGGGGAATCGGCTCACCCCTCCACTTT.

The V gene is TRBV5-1, the J gene TRBJ2-7; 9 bases agree with TRBD2. Trimming at V came to 4 bases and at J to 5 bases, leaving 10 bases not matched to a gene. The length of the CDR3 is 15 residues. Germline CDR1 and CDR2: SGHRS and YFSETQ. This CDR3 is CASSRAGAGGHEQYF. CDR3 nucleotides: TGCGCCAGCAGCCGGGCGGGAGCGGGAGGCCACGAGCAGTACTTC.

This clone was recorded only once. V gene TRBV9 combines with J gene TRBJ2-1; D not resolved. The CDR3 is 14 residues long. V was trimmed by 0 bases and J by 2 bases, leaving 6 bases between them. Germline CDR1 is SGDLS and CDR2 is YYNGEE. The CDR3 sequence is CASSVETPYNEQFF. The CDR3 DNA reads TGTGCCAGCAGCGTAGAGACACCCTACAATGAGCAGTTCTTC.

The chain links TRBV6-1 to TRBJ1-4; 7 nucleotides match TRBD1. The CDR3 loop spans 15 amino acids. Looked up from germline, CDR1 is MNHNS and CDR2 is SASEGT. The V gene end was trimmed by 6 bases and the J gene end by 6 bases; junction bases not matched to a gene: 10. CDR3 nucleotides: TGTGCCAGCAGCCTTAACCGGGACAGTGATGAAAAACTGTTTTTT. Its protein product is CASSLNRDSDEKLFF.

The genes are TRBV18 and TRBJ2-3, with D possibly being TRBD1 (5 bases). Germline loops: CDR1 KGHSH, CDR2 LQKENI. Trimming stripped 2 bases from V and 5 bases from J, with 8 bases between. The CDR3 consists of 13 residues. CDR3 amino acids: CASSPSGQDTQYF. The CDR3 nucleotides read TGTGCCAGCTCACCATCAGGGCAAGATACGCAGTATTTT.

This rearrangement joins TRBV30 to TRBJ1-1; D gene ambiguous. Germline lookup yields CDR1 GTSNPN and CDR2 SVGIG (reference sequence). The germline V and J ends were trimmed by 4 bases and 6 bases, with 12 bases remaining between them. The CDR3 loop spans 12 amino acids. This CDR3 reads CAWTASGAEAFF. For the CDR3, the DNA is TGTGCCTGGACTGCCTCGGGTGCTGAAGCTTTCTTT.

This sequence joins TRBV2 and TRBJ2-5; TRBD2 aligns across 8 bases. This CDR3 has 16 amino acids. The germline V gene encodes CDR1 SNHLY and CDR2 FYNNEI. V lost 5 bases, J lost 5 bases, and 13 bases stayed unmatched. CDR3 residues: CASSPQGAGVRETQYF. The CDR3 bases are TGTGCCAGCAGTCCCCAGGGAGCGGGAGTGCGGGAGACCCAGTACTTC.

V is TRBV10-3 and J is TRBJ2-2, with 8 positions matching TRBD1. The ends lost 5 bases at V and 4 bases at J; junction bases unmatched: 6. This CDR3 contains 15 residues. Germline-derived CDR1 and CDR2 are ENHRY and SYGVKD. The CDR3 loop is CAISWDRLGTGELFF. CDR3 DNA: TGTGCCATCAGTTGGGACAGGCTTGGCACCGGGGAGCTGTTTTTT.

The chain is built from TRBV9 and TRBJ2-7, with D perhaps TRBD2 (6 bases). V was pared by 5 bases and J by 6 bases, with 15 bases between. The CDR3 runs to 13 residues. The V gene's germline CDR1 is SGDLS and CDR2 YYNGEE. CDR3: CASRETSGVEQYF. The CDR3 DNA follows: TGTGCCAGCAGGGAGACATCGGGGGTCGAGCAGTACTTC.

The CDR3 DNA reads TGTGCCAGCAGCTCCCAGTACGAGCAGTACTTC. The encoded protein is CASSSQYEQYF. The V call is TRBV6-5, the J call TRBJ2-7; D gene uncertain. Trimming took 6 bases from V and 4 from J, leaving 7 bases between them. The CDR3 loop spans 11 amino acids. CDR1 and CDR2 (germline): MNHEY, SVGAGI.

This clone was detected ten times or more. This sequence joins TRBV28 and TRBJ1-1; D is unclear. V gave up 5 bases and J gave up 2 bases, with 12 bases separating them. This CDR3 is built from 14 residues. The V gene's germline CDR1 is MDHEN and CDR2 SYDVKM. CDR3 sequence: CASSPWRQNTEAFF. CDR3 DNA: TGTGCCAGCAGTCCCTGGAGGCAAAACACTGAAGCTTTCTTT.

The rearrangement links TRBV10-3 to TRBJ2-3, with 11 bases identical to TRBD2. This CDR3 region has 15 residues. The V gene's germline CDR1 is ENHRY and CDR2 SYGVKD. V lost 10 bases and J lost 2; bases outside the gene matches: 8. The CDR3, as DNA: TGTGCCAGCGGCCCGGGACTAGCGGACACAGATACGCAGTATTTT. Protein: CASGPGLADTDTQYF.

The chain has TRBV7-6 and TRBJ1-2, with 9 positions matching TRBD1. From germline, CDR1 is SGHVS and CDR2 FNYEAQ. The CDR3 loop spans 15 amino acids. V trimming: 1 base; J trimming: 6 bases; junction bases outside the gene matches: 6. The CDR3 sequence: CASSLDRGRSNGYTF. DNA of the CDR3: TGTGCCAGCAGCTTAGACAGGGGGCGCAGCAATGGCTACACCTTC.

The V call is TRBV11-3, the J call TRBJ2-7; 9 bases line up with TRBD1. The CDR3 is 13 amino acids. The junction had 3 bases not matched to a gene; V was cut back by 4 bases and J by 5 bases. Per the germline V gene, CDR1 is SGHNT and CDR2 is YENEEA. CDR3 nucleotides: TGTGCCAGCAGCTCGGACAGGGGCCACGAGCAGTACTTC. Protein sequence: CASSSDRGHEQYF.

V and J are TRBV25-1 and TRBJ2-1, with TRBD2 identical over 7 bases. The CDR3 extends over 17 amino acids. Trimming took 3 bases from V and 0 from J; bases not matched to a gene: 8. The germline gives CDR1 MGHDK, CDR2 SYGVNS. CDR3 in amino acids: CASSDLSGWSSYNEQFF. In nucleotides, the CDR3 is TGTGCCAGCAGTGACCTTAGCGGGTGGAGCTCCTACAATGAGCAGTTCTTC.